The 16 T cell receptor beta chains in this list originate from one sample, sequenced in a study of CD4+ T cells in melanoma. Here immunoSEQ multiplex PCR was the method, and the copy in TCRdb shows in-frame clones only, minus some. This table has over 7,500 clones, 69% appearing once. Sequenced: peripheral blood. The origin of the receptors is a human donor with melanoma.

This clone was seen only once. The CDR3 DNA sequence: TGTGCCAGCGGGGGGGGTATGAACACTGAAGCTTTCTTT. It translates to CASGGGMNTEAFF. The chain links TRBV28 to TRBJ1-1; perhaps TRBD1 as D (5 bases). The CDR3 runs 13 residues. The germline V gene encodes CDR1 MDHEN and CDR2 SYDVKM. V was shortened by 8 bases and J by 0 bases, with 10 bases between the two germline ends.

The V and J genes are TRBV4-2 and TRBJ1-2, with 10 bases that match TRBD1. Losses at the gene ends were 0 bases for V and 6 bases for J; bases not matched to a gene: 22. CDR1 is LGHNA, CDR2 YNFKEQ, per germline. This CDR3 is 21 amino acids long. The CDR3 sequence: CASSQDRGIQPGQGNRDGYTF. For the CDR3, the DNA is TGTGCCAGCAGCCAAGATCGGGGAATCCAACCGGGACAGGGGAATCGAGATGGCTACACCTTC.

The chain recombines TRBV29-1 with TRBJ2-1; 9 bases align to TRBD2. The CDR3 contains 14 residues. V was pared by 4 bases and J by 7 bases, with 8 bases of the junction left unmatched. Germline loops: CDR1 SQVTM, CDR2 ANQGSEA. The CDR3 region is CSVGPGGGGNEQFF. The CDR3 nucleotides are TGCAGCGTTGGTCCTGGCGGGGGGGGGAATGAGCAGTTCTTC.

The CDR3, as DNA: TGCAGCGTTGACCGCGGTGATACGCAGTATTTT. It translates to CSVDRGDTQYF. V usage is TRBV29-1 and J usage is TRBJ2-3; D gene ambiguous. V gave up 3 bases and J gave up 6 bases, with 7 bases separating them. Germline loops: CDR1 SQVTM, CDR2 ANQGSEA. The CDR3 totals 11 residues.

This sequence joins TRBV7-2 and TRBJ1-1; TRBD1 aligns across 7 bases. Trimming at V came to 1 base and at J to 4 bases, leaving 3 bases not matched to a gene. The CDR3 contains 14 residues. CDR1 is SGHTA and CDR2 is FQGNSA in the germline V gene. In DNA form, the CDR3 reads TGTGCCAGCAGCTTAGTAGGGGGCATCACTGAAGCTTTCTTT. As protein: CASSLVGGITEAFF.

The gene calls are TRBV29-1 and TRBJ1-1; D is undetermined. The CDR3 length is 10 residues. V was clipped by 7 bases and J by 1 base, with 4 bases between them. Germline CDR1 SQVTM, CDR2 ANQGSEA. The CDR3 coding sequence is TGCAGCGCTGCGAACACTGAAGCTTTCTTT. It is translated as CSAANTEAFF.

The DNA of the CDR3 is TGTGCCAGCAGTGAAGTTCTCAGCACAGATACGCAGTATTTT. It codes for CASSEVLSTDTQYF. V and J are TRBV6-1 and TRBJ2-3; D unresolved. V lost 1 base and J lost 0, with 5 bases in between. The CDR3 totals 14 residues. CDR1 and CDR2 (germline): MNHNS, SASEGT.

The chain uses TRBV7-2 and TRBJ2-7, with TRBD2 matching 7 bases. The J segment lost 3 bases and the V segment lost 2 bases, leaving 16 bases of the junction unmatched. CDR3 length equals 18 residues. The germline V gene encodes CDR1 SGHTA and CDR2 FQGNSA. CDR3 sequence: CASSLYRDDGLVGYEQYF. The CDR3 DNA sequence: TGTGCCAGCAGCTTATACCGGGACGATGGACTAGTCGGCTACGAGCAGTACTTC.

The genes are TRBV20-1 and TRBJ1-1, with a tentative D call TRBD1 (6 bases). Trimming shortened V by 6 bases and J by 7 bases, and 12 bases separated the two germline ends. Per the germline V gene, CDR1 is DFQATT and CDR2 is SNEGSKA (reference sequence). This CDR3 spans 11 amino acids. This CDR3 reads CSATTGGEAFF. The DNA for the CDR3 is TGCAGTGCAACGACAGGAGGTGAAGCTTTCTTT.

This clone was observed a few times. This chain links TRBV7-8 with TRBJ1-2; 8 positions agree with TRBD1. The CDR3 consists of 13 residues. CDR1 SGHVS and CDR2 FQNEAQ come from the germline V gene. Trimming cost V 5 bases and J 6 bases; bases outside gene matches: 5. CDR3 residues: CASSPQGADGYTF. The CDR3 DNA sequence: TGTGCCAGCAGCCCGCAGGGGGCGGATGGCTACACCTTC.

The genes are TRBV19 and TRBJ2-7; D unresolved. V shed 4 bases and J shed 4 bases, with 14 bases lying between them. Germline CDR1 reads LNHDA; CDR2 reads SQIVND (reference sequence). The CDR3 is 14 residues long. CDR3 residues: CASSTVTAPYEQYF. The CDR3 DNA follows: TGTGCCAGTAGTACGGTTACGGCACCTTACGAGCAGTACTTC.

The rearrangement links TRBV4-2 to TRBJ2-2, with D possibly being TRBD2 (6 bases). Germline V gene sequence: CDR1 LGHNA, CDR2 YNFKEQ. The CDR3 contains 16 residues. V gave up 4 bases and J gave up 2 bases, with 14 bases separating them. CDR3 DNA: TGTGCCAGCAGCCCCCCTCTCGGGGGAAACACCGGGGAGCTGTTTTTT. Its translation is CASSPPLGGNTGELFF.

The chain couples TRBV18 to TRBJ2-1; D unclear. This CDR3 has 12 residues. Germline V gives CDR1 KGHSH, CDR2 LQKENI. Deletions cut 6 bases from V and 4 bases from J, with 7 bases between. The DNA of the CDR3 is TGTGCCAGCTCGGCCCAGTACAATGAGCAGTTCTTC. Protein product: CASSAQYNEQFF.

By proportion, this clone is medium-sized. The chain couples TRBV2 to TRBJ1-1; the D gene is possibly TRBD1 (5 bases). V was clipped by 4 bases and J by 3 bases, with 9 bases between them. The CDR3 has 13 amino acids. Germline V gene lookup returns CDR1 SNHLY and CDR2 FYNNEI. Here the CDR3 reads CASSADSYTEAFF. CDR3 DNA: TGTGCCAGCAGTGCTGACAGCTACACTGAAGCTTTCTTT. Based on the CDR3 plus reference TRBV2 and TRBJ1-1, the full variable domain is EPEVTQTPSHQVTQMGQEVILRCVPISNHLYFYWYRQILGQKVEFLVSFYNNEISEKSEIFDDQFSVERPDGSNFTLKIRSTKLEDSAMYFCASSADSYTEAFFGQGTRLTVV.

This chain uses TRBV18 with TRBJ2-7, with 7 bases matching TRBD1. In germline, CDR1 is KGHSH, CDR2 LQKENI. Trimming removed 3 bases from V and 0 bases from J; junction bases left unmatched: 5. The CDR3 contains 15 residues. In DNA, the CDR3 is TGTGCCAGCTCACCTTCGACAGGGAACTCCTACGAGCAGTACTTC. Translated: CASSPSTGNSYEQYF.

This clone has just a few counts. The rearrangement uses TRBV7-8 and TRBJ2-1; 9 nucleotides agree with TRBD2. V dropped 5 bases and J dropped 6; count of bases not matched to a gene: 5. CDR3 length: 14 amino acids. The germline V gene has CDR1 SGHVS and CDR2 FQNEAQ. CDR3 protein: CASSLGLASNEQFF. DNA for the CDR3: TGTGCCAGCAGCCTTGGACTAGCGTCCAATGAGCAGTTCTTC.